This TCR beta chain derives from a study of beta chain features in type 1 diabetes. Study in general: Age and gender were similar between patients and healthy donors, as were cell yields.

As every portion of the isolated RNA was reverse transcribed, the sequencing read expressed TCRB transcripts. Generated by immunoSEQ multiplex PCR, the TCRdb table keeps only in-frame clones and is missing some. This sample has fewer than 45,000 clones, with 64% found just once. Study-wide results and caveats: Cells with high TCR expression could be over-represented when cDNA is sequenced. Across all four CD4+ subsets, people with type 1 diabetes showed modestly shorter TCRB CDR3s.

A word on this clone: Antigen specificity is unknown.

Material: Tregs from blood. The receptor comes from a woman in her twenties or thirties in good health.

The CDR3 loop reads CASSQGQPGQGAGNSPLHF. CDR3 coding DNA: TGTGCCAGCAGCCAAGGGCAGCCGGGACAGGGGGCGGGTAATTCACCCCTCCACTTT. The chain uses TRBV4-2 and TRBJ1-6, with TRBD1 identical over 12 bases. The CDR3 extends over 19 amino acids. Germline CDR1 and CDR2: LGHNA and YNFKEQ. The V gene end was trimmed by 1 base and the J gene end by 6 bases; junction bases not matched to a gene: 10.